This is a list of T cell receptor beta chains from one sample in a study of cytomegalovirus exposure and HLA in healthy donors. Profiling relied on immunoSEQ multiplex PCR, and the TCRdb table lists in-frame clones only, not all of them. The profile covers 160,000 or so clones, with roughly four fifths appearing a single time and more than 1.2% taken by the ten largest. The sequencing sample was made of PBMCs. The origin of the receptors is a man aged 55 to 70 in good health and CMV-seronegative. CDR3s include the opening cysteine and the closing phenylalanine or tryptophan.

V | CDR3
TRBV7-2 | CASSQDSNYGYTF
TRBV4-1 | CASRRGNGGNYGYTF
TRBV7-2 | CASSLARGKDYGYTF
TRBV2 | CASSRDRADEQYF
TRBV4-3 | CASSQTDRGETQYF
TRBV27 | CASSLGQGIKRNTEAFF
TRBV5-1 | CASSPRTGGRNTIYF
TRBV15 | CATSRAGLAGLQETQYF
TRBV13 | CASSLWVQREISYEQYF
TRBV7-9 | CASSTRQGFSYEQYF
TRBV10-3 | CAISESSAAAFF
TRBV30 | CALYGANEQFF
TRBV6-4 | CASSDGRDHTDTQYF
TRBV6-1 | CASSATGLSGANVLTF
TRBV4-1 | CASSQDRYGRETQYF
TRBV19 | CASSRTSGGTDTQYF
TRBV30 | CAWTGLSNQPQHF
TRBV19 | CASSIETHGYTF
TRBV4-3 | CASSQDARDRGGTEAFF
TRBV28 | CASRSGGSSYEQYF
TRBV5-4 | CASSLDSGGTDTQYF
TRBV28 | CAVQDRAGYGYTF
TRBV7-2 | CASSRDRGSEAFF
TRBV7-2 | CASSWGLAGGGMDF
TRBV18 | CASSRIGGPYEQYF
TRBV9 | CASSVEQGANTGELFF
TRBV13 | CASSPTSGRKVEQFF
TRBV14 | CASSQSRTGRSSGANVLTF
TRBV19 | CASLTRGGNTEAFF
TRBV7-2 | CASSETSGGAGETQYF
TRBV15 | CATSSPSGGRETQYF
TRBV6-5 | CASSYWPNYGYTF
TRBV4-1 | CASSQEWLASTDTQYF
TRBV6-1 | CASSARDRGQRGKLFF
TRBV4-1 | CASSQEGQGSYEQYF
TRBV5-4 | CASSGDRVNTEAFF
TRBV6-5 | CASSSERGLGTDTQYF
TRBV19 | CASSTQGYGYTF
TRBV21-1 | CASSRSTGDRGNTEAFF
TRBV28 | CASSFRTGKETQYF